This is a list of T cell receptor beta chains from one sample in a study of T cells in Graves' hyperthyroidism and ophthalmopathy. A single record per CDR3 protein comes from TCRdb applying MiXCR to the multiplex PCR reads. The sample has about 400,000 distinct CDR3 sequences; under 15% are singletons. The sequenced sample was blood. These receptors all stem from a woman aged 30 to 39 with Graves' hyperthyroidism. CDR3s include the opening cysteine and the closing phenylalanine or tryptophan. The D gene is left open where the match is weak. Clone size is not always given. Where it is, it says once, few, many or a class for expanded clones.

clone size	J gene	V gene	D gene	CDR3 protein	CDR3 DNA
.	TRBJ1-3	TRBV6-1	.	CASSRAASGNTIYF	TGTGCCAGCAGTCGAGCCGCCTCTGGAAACACCATATATTTT
.	TRBJ2-7	TRBV15	.	CATSRAGLTSYEQYF	TGTGCCACCAGCAGAGCCGGGCTCACCTCCTACGAGCAGTACTTC
many	TRBJ1-2	TRBV6-1	TRBD1	CASSEAQGDINYGYTF	TGTGCCAGCAGTGAAGCGCAGGGGGACATTAACTATGGCTACACCTTC
.	TRBJ2-7	TRBV4-2	TRBD2	CASSQVGEGIYEQYF	TGTGCCAGCAGCCAAGTGGGGGAGGGAATCTACGAGCAGTACTTC
few	TRBJ1-2	TRBV5-8	TRBD1	CASSGDRGPYYGYTF	TGTGCCAGCAGCGGGGACAGGGGGCCCTACTATGGCTACACCTTC
.	TRBJ2-3	TRBV5-1	TRBD2	CASRTSGGYTDTQYF	TGCGCCAGCAGAACTAGCGGGGGTTACACAGATACGCAGTATTTT
.	TRBJ2-1	TRBV3-1	.	CASSQGGRNEQFF	TGTGCCAGCAGCCAGGGCGGGCGCAATGAGCAGTTCTTC
many	TRBJ2-3	TRBV30	TRBD2	CAWTVLAADTQYF	TGTGCCTGGACCGTACTAGCGGCGGATACGCAGTATTTT
many	TRBJ2-3	TRBV7-6	TRBD2	CASSPAGGNTDTQYF	TGTGCCAGCAGCCCAGCGGGAGGGAACACAGATACGCAGTATTTT
.	TRBJ2-2	TRBV20-1	TRBD1	CSAIAPDRANTGELFF	TGCAGTGCTATCGCTCCCGACAGGGCGAACACCGGGGAGCTGTTTTTT
many	TRBJ2-1	TRBV18	.	CASSPSMGVSYNEQFF	TGTGCCAGCTCACCCAGCATGGGAGTCTCATACAATGAGCAGTTCTTC
few	TRBJ2-7	TRBV5-1	TRBD2	CASSATSGRAGEQYF	TGCGCCAGCAGCGCTACTAGCGGGAGGGCCGGCGAGCAGTACTTC
.	TRBJ1-2	TRBV7-9	.	CASSLSSGNYGHTF	TGTGCCAGCAGCTTATCTTCTGGGAACTATGGCCACACCTTC
.	TRBJ2-3	TRBV20-1	TRBD2	CSARARLAGGLTDTQYF	TGCAGTGCTAGAGCCCGACTAGCGGGAGGGCTCACAGATACGCAGTATTTT
many	TRBJ2-2	TRBV27	TRBD2	CASTLGLAGTGELFF	TGTGCCAGCACCTTGGGACTAGCGGGCACCGGGGAGCTGTTTTTT
.	TRBJ2-3	TRBV5-1	.	CASARIGPDTQYF	TGCGCCAGCGCCCGGATCGGGCCAGATACGCAGTATTTT
few	TRBJ1-1	TRBV5-4	.	CASSFYYQGNTEAFF	TGTGCCAGCAGCTTCTATTATCAGGGGAACACTGAAGCTTTCTTT
many	TRBJ2-7	TRBV11-1	.	CASRSTSASYEQYF	TGTGCCAGCAGGTCGACGTCGGCCTCCTACGAGCAGTACTTC
.	TRBJ2-3	TRBV27	TRBD1	CASSQWTGVSTDTQYF	TGTGCCAGCAGTCAGTGGACAGGGGTCTCCACAGATACGCAGTATTTT
.	TRBJ2-1	TRBV13	.	CASSTVGEGEFF	TGTGCCAGCAGCACTGTGGGGGAGGGGGAGTTCTTC
.	TRBJ2-2	TRBV5-4	.	CASSLGGGNTGELFF	TGTGCCAGCAGCTTGGGGGGAGGGAACACCGGGGAGCTGTTTTTT
many	TRBJ2-1	TRBV11-2	TRBD2	CASSLDGTTQFF	TGTGCCAGCAGCTTAGACGGGACTACGCAGTTCTTC
many	TRBJ2-1	TRBV25-1	.	CASSDTSASSYNEQFF	TGTGCCAGCAGTGACACATCGGCTAGCTCCTACAATGAGCAGTTCTTC
.	TRBJ2-7	TRBV3-1	TRBD2	CASSPGFGLAEFYEQYF	TGTGCCAGCAGCCCTGGTTTCGGACTAGCGGAATTCTACGAGCAGTACTTC
few	TRBJ2-2	TRBV2	TRBD2	CASSRGRVHRGAVF	TGTGCCAGCAGTCGGGGGAGGGTTCACCGGGGAGCTGTTTTT
many	TRBJ2-7	TRBV20-1	.	CSASPRTLSSYEQYF	TGCAGTGCTTCCCCTAGGACTTTAAGCTCCTACGAGCAGTACTTC
many	TRBJ1-1	TRBV6-6	.	CASSYGFGRGNTEAFF	TGTGCCAGCAGTTACGGGTTCGGCAGGGGGAACACTGAAGCTTTCTTT
.	TRBJ2-7	TRBV4-1	TRBD2	CASSQELAGGSVEQYF	TGCGCCAGCAGCCAAGAACTAGCGGGAGGGTCGGTCGAGCAGTACTTC
.	TRBJ2-7	TRBV20-1	TRBD2	CSARLAGGQEQYF	TGCAGTGCTAGGCTAGCGGGAGGGCAAGAGCAGTACTTC
.	TRBJ1-2	TRBV4-1	.	CASSQVGRNYGYTF	TGCGCCAGCAGCCAAGTGGGCAGGAACTATGGCTACACCTTC
many	TRBJ1-3	TRBV7-2	.	CASSPGAGNTIYF	TGTGCCAGCAGCCCAGGGGCTGGAAACACCATATATTTT
few	TRBJ2-7	TRBV7-3	.	CASSHGGTGYEQYF	TGTGCCAGCAGCCATGGGGGGACGGGCTACGAGCAGTACTTC
many	TRBJ2-2	TRBV24-1	.	CATSVGTHTGELFF	TGTGCCACCAGTGTCGGCACACACACCGGGGAGCTGTTTTTT
.	TRBJ2-3	TRBV6-1	.	CASIAQGGTDTQYF	TGTGCCAGCATAGCCCAGGGCGGGACAGATACGCAGTATTTT
.	TRBJ1-5	TRBV20-1	.	CSARDPEERSNQPQHF	TGCAGTGCTAGAGATCCAGAAGAACGAAGCAATCAGCCCCAGCATTTT
many	TRBJ1-1	TRBV7-9	.	CASSLGGRHTEAFF	TGTGCCAGCAGCTTAGGAGGGAGGCACACTGAAGCTTTCTTT
many	TRBJ2-3	TRBV28	TRBD2	CASTDPAGVTTDTQYF	TGTGCCAGCACCGATCCCGCGGGAGTTACCACAGATACGCAGTATTTT
many	TRBJ2-6	TRBV20-1	TRBD1	CSARVDRAASSGANVLTF	TGCAGTGCTAGAGTAGACAGGGCCGCAAGCTCTGGGGCCAACGTCCTGACTTTC
.	TRBJ2-7	TRBV9	.	CASRGQKSYEQYF	TGTGCCAGCAGGGGACAAAAGTCCTACGAGCAGTACTTC
few	TRBJ1-1	TRBV5-6	.	CASSIKGGLRTEAFF	TGTGCCAGCAGCATAAAGGGGGGGTTGAGGACTGAAGCTTTCTTT
.	TRBJ2-3	TRBV5-1	.	CASHGRDHTDTQYF	TGCGCCAGCCACGGCAGGGACCACACAGATACGCAGTATTTT
few	TRBJ1-1	TRBV3-1	TRBD1	CASSFRDRGRTEAFF	TGTGCCAGCAGCTTCCGGGACAGGGGGCGAACTGAAGCTTTCTTT
many	TRBJ2-7	TRBV20-1	.	CSAKTGGGEQYF	TGCAGTGCGAAAACTGGAGGGGGCGAGCAGTACTTC
.	TRBJ2-1	TRBV5-1	TRBD2	CASSEKPAGAYNEQFF	TGCGCCAGCAGCGAGAAACCAGCGGGAGCCTACAATGAGCAGTTCTTC
.	TRBJ2-6	TRBV2	.	CASSRGALSGANALTF	TGTGCCAGCAGCAGAGGGGCCCTCTCTGGGGCCAACGCCCTGACTTTC
few	TRBJ2-5	TRBV20-1	TRBD2	CSALAGDYGPQETQYF	TGCAGTGCCCTTGCTGGGGACTACGGGCCCCAAGAGACCCAGTACTTC
.	TRBJ2-1	TRBV18	TRBD1	CASSPRAGTGIRGSSYNEQFF	TGTGCCAGCTCACCACGAGCCGGGACAGGGATAAGGGGGAGCTCCTACAATGAGCAGTTCTTC
many	TRBJ2-1	TRBV30	TRBD2	CAWRGLAGYNEQFF	TGTGCCTGGAGGGGACTAGCGGGATACAATGAGCAGTTCTTC
many	TRBJ1-1	TRBV7-2	.	CASSLEGNGMLRGVAFF	TGTGCCAGCAGCTTAGAAGGAAACGGCATGCTACGAGGGGTAGCTTTCTTT
many	TRBJ2-3	TRBV20-1	.	CSPHNGNTDTQYF	TGCAGTCCCCACAACGGGAACACAGATACGCAGTATTTT
.	TRBJ2-5	TRBV12-3/TRBV12-4	TRBD2	CASSLPSGIKETQYF	TGTGCCAGCAGTTTGCCTAGCGGGATAAAGGAGACCCAGTACTTC
.	TRBJ2-5	TRBV11-2	TRBD2	CASGSLMGLGSEETQYF	TGTGCCAGCGGCTCCCTCATGGGACTAGGGAGTGAAGAGACCCAGTACTTC
.	TRBJ1-5	TRBV19	.	CASSTRLTGSNQPQHF	TGTGCCAGTAGTACTCGATTGACGGGGAGCAATCAGCCCCAGCATTTT
.	TRBJ2-2	TRBV28	TRBD2	CASNIAGTNTGELFF	TGTGCCAGCAATATAGCGGGGACCAACACCGGGGAGCTGTTTTTT
.	TRBJ1-5	TRBV19	TRBD1	CASRAGGGGNQPQHF	TGTGCCAGTAGAGCAGGGGGCGGCGGCAATCAGCCCCAGCATTTT